These T cell receptor beta chains were read from a single sample in a study of CD8 T cells in Susac syndrome. TCRdb re-called the immunoSEQ multiplex PCR reads through MiXCR, storing one row per CDR3 protein. The sample lists roughly 180,000 distinct CDR3 sequences; about 94% were seen once. Sequencing input: CD4+ T cells from PBMCs. The source of these receptors is a human donor in good health. Both conserved end residues are part of each CDR3. A D gene is named only where the DNA matches it firmly. A clone size is listed for some rows: how often the clone was seen (once, few, many), or a class if it is expanded.

DNA: TGTGCCAGCAGCCTCGGGACTAGCGGGGATTACGAGCAGTACTTC
CDR3: CASSLGTSGDYEQYF
J: TRBJ2-7
size: -
V: TRBV3-1
length: 15
D: TRBD2

DNA: TGCAGCTTTGAAGGGGATGTGAGCAATGAGCAGTTCTTC
CDR3: CSFEGDVSNEQFF
J: TRBJ2-1
size: -
V: TRBV29-1
length: 13
D: -

DNA: TGCGCCAGCAGCTTGGCGGGGACAGGGTCTACGGGGCAGTACTTC
CDR3: CASSLAGTGSTGQYF
J: TRBJ2-7
size: -
V: TRBV5-1
length: 15
D: TRBD1

DNA: TGTGCCAGCAGCCCCTGGAGCCTCACGCAGTATTTT
CDR3: CASSPWSLTQYF
J: TRBJ2-3
size: -
V: TRBV7-9
length: 12
D: -

DNA: TGTGCCAGCTCACCCGGTGGGCAGACCCAGTACTTC
CDR3: CASSPGGQTQYF
J: TRBJ2-5
size: -
V: TRBV18
length: 12
D: -

DNA: TGCAGCGTTGCTCCACGCAATGAGCAGTTCTTC
CDR3: CSVAPRNEQFF
J: TRBJ2-1
size: -
V: TRBV29-1
length: 11
D: -

DNA: TGTGCCACCATAGGATACACCGGGGAGCTGTTTTTT
CDR3: CATIGYTGELFF
J: TRBJ2-2
size: -
V: TRBV28
length: 12
D: -

DNA: TGTGCCAGCAGTCCGGACGGCCTAAAGAGGTACTTC
CDR3: CASSPDGLKRYF
J: TRBJ2-4
size: -
V: TRBV7-2
length: 12
D: -

DNA: TGTGCCAGCAGCTTAGCGATGGAGGGACCGCCCTACGAGCAGTACTTC
CDR3: CASSLAMEGPPYEQYF
J: TRBJ2-7
size: -
V: TRBV11-1
length: 16
D: -

DNA: TGCAGTGCTCCCAAAGCTTCGAACACTGAAGCTTTCTTT
CDR3: CSAPKASNTEAFF
J: TRBJ1-1
size: -
V: TRBV20-1
length: 13
D: -

DNA: TGTGCCAGCAGTGCCGAAAAGGGGCGGTACAATGAGCAGTTCTTC
CDR3: CASSAEKGRYNEQFF
J: TRBJ2-1
size: -
V: TRBV2
length: 15
D: -

DNA: TGCGCCAGCAGCTTGGGCAGCGCGAAGCAGTACTTC
CDR3: CASSLGSAKQYF
J: TRBJ2-7
size: -
V: TRBV5-1
length: 12
D: -

DNA: TGTGCCAGCAGGGTGGGGGGAAGGAATGAGCAGTTCTTC
CDR3: CASRVGGRNEQFF
J: TRBJ2-1
size: -
V: TRBV2
length: 13
D: -

DNA: TGTGCCAGCAGCTTGGTCTCAGTAGGGCAAGAGACCCAGTACTTC
CDR3: CASSLVSVGQETQYF
J: TRBJ2-5
size: once
V: TRBV5-4
length: 15
D: -

DNA: TGTGCCAGCAGATCGTTTGTAGCGGGAGGCGAAGAGCAGTACTTC
CDR3: CASRSFVAGGEEQYF
J: TRBJ2-7
size: -
V: TRBV27
length: 15
D: TRBD2

DNA: TGTGCCAGCAGTCCGACGGACAGCTATGGCTACACCTTC
CDR3: CASSPTDSYGYTF
J: TRBJ1-2
size: once
V: TRBV6-6
length: 13
D: -

DNA: TGTGCCAGCAGTTTATCAGCAGAATACATTCAGTACTTC
CDR3: CASSLSAEYIQYF
J: TRBJ2-4
size: -
V: TRBV27
length: 13
D: -

DNA: -
CDR3: CSVWEWEQFF
J: TRBJ2-1
size: -
V: TRBV29-1
length: 10
D: -

DNA: TGTGCCAGCAGCTACCTAGGGACTAGCGGGTTCAATGAGCAGTTCTTC
CDR3: CASSYLGTSGFNEQFF
J: TRBJ2-1
size: -
V: TRBV5-6
length: 16
D: TRBD2

DNA: TGTGCCAGCAGCTCCCGGGGGGGTGCAACTAATGAAAAACTGTTTTTT
CDR3: CASSSRGGATNEKLFF
J: TRBJ1-4
size: -
V: TRBV5-4
length: 16
D: -

DNA: TGTGCCAGCAGCAAGGGTGAGCGGGCGGACGACCTGAGACCAAAATACGAGCAGTACTTC
CDR3: CASSKGERADDLRPKYEQYF
J: TRBJ2-7
size: -
V: TRBV21-1
length: 20
D: -

DNA: TGCAGTGCTCTAGGACAGTCCTACGAGCAGTACTTC
CDR3: CSALGQSYEQYF
J: TRBJ2-7
size: -
V: TRBV20-1
length: 12
D: -

DNA: TGCAGCGTGGGAGACAGGGGAGAGCGAGCTTTCTTT
CDR3: CSVGDRGERAFF
J: TRBJ1-1
size: -
V: TRBV29-1
length: 12
D: TRBD1

DNA: TGCAGCGTTGAACGGGGGCGGGACATTCAGTACTTC
CDR3: CSVERGRDIQYF
J: TRBJ2-4
size: -
V: TRBV29-1
length: 12
D: -

DNA: TGCAGCGCCGGTTGGACAGGGGTCTCAGAGACCCAGTACTTC
CDR3: CSAGWTGVSETQYF
J: TRBJ2-5
size: -
V: TRBV29-1
length: 14
D: TRBD1

DNA: TGTGCCAGCAGTTATCGTGGCAGGGGCTATGGCTACACCTTC
CDR3: CASSYRGRGYGYTF
J: TRBJ1-2
size: -
V: TRBV6-2/TRBV6-3
length: 14
D: -

DNA: TGTGCCAGCAGTGCAGGTTACAATGAGCAGTTCTTC
CDR3: CASSAGYNEQFF
J: TRBJ2-1
size: -
V: TRBV2
length: 12
D: -

DNA: TGTGCCAGCAGCGTAGAAGAAGGGAGTCTCTCTGGAAACACCATATATTTT
CDR3: CASSVEEGSLSGNTIYF
J: TRBJ1-3
size: -
V: TRBV9
length: 17
D: -

DNA: TGTGCCAGCAGCTCGTGGGGGAACAGAATAAATGAGCAGTTCTTC
CDR3: CASSSWGNRINEQFF
J: TRBJ2-1
size: -
V: TRBV13
length: 15
D: -

DNA: TGTGCCAGCAGTTACTCGGCGGGGAACACTGAAGCTTTCTTT
CDR3: CASSYSAGNTEAFF
J: TRBJ1-1
size: -
V: TRBV6-6
length: 14
D: -

DNA: TGCAGCGGGGAACAGAACACTGAAGCTTTCTTT
CDR3: CSGEQNTEAFF
J: TRBJ1-1
size: -
V: TRBV29-1
length: 11
D: -

DNA: TGCAGTGCTAGCATTCTGGCGGCCGACTCCTTAGATACGCAGTATTTT
CDR3: CSASILAADSLDTQYF
J: TRBJ2-3
size: -
V: TRBV20-1
length: 16
D: -

DNA: TGTGCCAGCAGCCAAGATCTCGGACAGGGGACCTACGAGCAGTACTTC
CDR3: CASSQDLGQGTYEQYF
J: TRBJ2-7
size: -
V: TRBV14
length: 16
D: TRBD1

DNA: TGTGCCAGCAGTGAAACGAACACCGGGGAGCTGTTTTTT
CDR3: CASSETNTGELFF
J: TRBJ2-2
size: -
V: TRBV2
length: 13
D: -

DNA: TGCAGCGTTGTTAGGGAGCGGGCCGGGGAGCTGTTTTTT
CDR3: CSVVRERAGELFF
J: TRBJ2-2
size: -
V: TRBV29-1
length: 13
D: -

DNA: TGCAGCGTTGGAGGGCTGGGGTACGACTATGGCTACACCTTC
CDR3: CSVGGLGYDYGYTF
J: TRBJ1-2
size: -
V: TRBV29-1
length: 14
D: -

DNA: TGTGCCAGCAGCTTAGGCGGAAATAGCAATCAGCCCCAGCATTTT
CDR3: CASSLGGNSNQPQHF
J: TRBJ1-5
size: -
V: TRBV7-2
length: 15
D: -

DNA: TGTGCCACCAGCATGGGACTAGCGGTAATTCAGTACTTC
CDR3: CATSMGLAVIQYF
J: TRBJ2-4
size: -
V: TRBV15
length: 13
D: TRBD2

DNA: TGCGCCAGCAGCCAAGAATGGGCCTCTGGGGCCAACGTCCTGACTTTC
CDR3: CASSQEWASGANVLTF
J: TRBJ2-6
size: -
V: TRBV4-3
length: 16
D: -

DNA: TGTGCCAGCAGTGATCCAGGGGGAAGGGATGAGCAGTTCTTC
CDR3: CASSDPGGRDEQFF
J: TRBJ2-1
size: -
V: TRBV25-1
length: 14
D: TRBD1

DNA: TGTGCCAGCAGTCGGGAGCCGAACACTGAAGCTTTCTTT
CDR3: CASSREPNTEAFF
J: TRBJ1-1
size: -
V: TRBV9
length: 13
D: -

DNA: TGTGCCAGCACCGCCGTGGTGAGGAACACTGAAGCTTTCTTT
CDR3: CASTAVVRNTEAFF
J: TRBJ1-1
size: -
V: TRBV6-1
length: 14
D: -